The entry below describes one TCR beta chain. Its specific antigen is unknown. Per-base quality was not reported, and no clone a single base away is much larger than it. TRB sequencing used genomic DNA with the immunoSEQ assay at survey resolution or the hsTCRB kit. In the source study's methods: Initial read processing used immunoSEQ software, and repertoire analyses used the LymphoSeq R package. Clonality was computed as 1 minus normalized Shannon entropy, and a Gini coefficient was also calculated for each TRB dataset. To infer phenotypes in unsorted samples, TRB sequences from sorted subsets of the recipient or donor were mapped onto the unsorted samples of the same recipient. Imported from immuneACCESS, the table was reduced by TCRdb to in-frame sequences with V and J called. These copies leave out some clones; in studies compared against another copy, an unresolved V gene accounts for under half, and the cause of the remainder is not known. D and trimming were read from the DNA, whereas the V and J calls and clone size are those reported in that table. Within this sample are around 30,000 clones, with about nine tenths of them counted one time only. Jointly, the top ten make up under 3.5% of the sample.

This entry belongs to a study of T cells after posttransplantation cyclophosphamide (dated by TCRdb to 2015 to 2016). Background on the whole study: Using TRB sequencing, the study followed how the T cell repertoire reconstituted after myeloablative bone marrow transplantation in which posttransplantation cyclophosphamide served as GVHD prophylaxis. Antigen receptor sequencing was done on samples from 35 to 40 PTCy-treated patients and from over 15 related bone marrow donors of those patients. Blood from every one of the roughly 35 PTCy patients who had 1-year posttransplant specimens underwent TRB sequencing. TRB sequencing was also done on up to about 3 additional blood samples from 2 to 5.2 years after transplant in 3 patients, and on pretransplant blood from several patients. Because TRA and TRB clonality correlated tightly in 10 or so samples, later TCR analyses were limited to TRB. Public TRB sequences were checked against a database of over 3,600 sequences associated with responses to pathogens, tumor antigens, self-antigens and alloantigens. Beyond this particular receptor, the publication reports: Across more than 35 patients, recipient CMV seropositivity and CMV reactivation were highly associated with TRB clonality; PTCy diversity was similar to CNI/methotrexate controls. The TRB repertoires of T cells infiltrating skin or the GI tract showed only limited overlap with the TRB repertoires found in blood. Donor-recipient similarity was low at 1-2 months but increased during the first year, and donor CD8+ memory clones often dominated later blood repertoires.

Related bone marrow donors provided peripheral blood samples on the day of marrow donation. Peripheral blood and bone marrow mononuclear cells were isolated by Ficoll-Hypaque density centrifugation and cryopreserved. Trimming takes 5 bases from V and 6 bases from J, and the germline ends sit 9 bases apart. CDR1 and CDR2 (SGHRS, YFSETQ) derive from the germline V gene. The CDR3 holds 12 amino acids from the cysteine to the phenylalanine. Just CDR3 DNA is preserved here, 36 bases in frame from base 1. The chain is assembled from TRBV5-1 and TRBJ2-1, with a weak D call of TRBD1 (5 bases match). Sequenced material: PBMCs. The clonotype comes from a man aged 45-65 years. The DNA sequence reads TGCGCCAGCAGTAGGGGATCCAATGAGCAGTTCTTC. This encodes CASSRGSNEQFF.